Listed below are T cell receptor beta chains from one sample, sequenced in a study of blood T cell repertoires in COVID-19. Profiled with immunoSEQ multiplex PCR; TCRdb holds only in-frame clones, not every one. Of about 130,000 clones in the sample, 65% to 90% were seen once. The sample consisted of peripheral blood. The receptor source for this set is a woman aged 80 or over with acute or convalescent COVID-19. Each CDR3 is given with its conserved first and last residue. Fields, in order: D gene, clone size, J gene, CDR3 length, V gene, CDR3 protein, CDR3 DNA. A D gene is named only where the DNA matches it firmly. A row's size may be missing; if present it is once, few, many or a size class.

d_call: TRBD2
clone_size: -
j_call: TRBJ2-1
cdr3_length: 16
v_call: TRBV7-3
cdr3_aa: CASSLGLAGGSNEQFF
cdr3_nt: TGTGCCAGCAGCTTAGGACTAGCGGGGGGGTCCAATGAGCAGTTCTTC

d_call: -
clone_size: -
j_call: TRBJ1-2
cdr3_length: 13
v_call: TRBV2
cdr3_aa: CASFRQTNYGYTF
cdr3_nt: TGTGCCAGTTTCCGACAGACTAACTATGGCTACACCTTC

d_call: -
clone_size: -
j_call: TRBJ2-1
cdr3_length: 16
v_call: TRBV5-1
cdr3_aa: CASSLPQGSSYNEQFF
cdr3_nt: TGCGCCAGCAGCCTGCCGCAGGGCAGCTCCTACAATGAGCAGTTCTTC

d_call: -
clone_size: -
j_call: TRBJ2-1
cdr3_length: 14
v_call: TRBV10-2
cdr3_aa: CASAKPGALLEQFF
cdr3_nt: TGCGCCAGCGCCAAACCAGGGGCTTTATTAGAGCAGTTCTTC

d_call: -
clone_size: -
j_call: TRBJ1-2
cdr3_length: 13
v_call: TRBV4-1
cdr3_aa: CASSPFDSEGYTF
cdr3_nt: TGCGCCAGCAGCCCTTTCGACAGCGAGGGCTACACCTTC

d_call: -
clone_size: -
j_call: TRBJ2-2
cdr3_length: 13
v_call: TRBV7-9
cdr3_aa: CASTKTGAGELFF
cdr3_nt: TGTGCCAGCACCAAGACGGGCGCGGGAGAGCTGTTTTTT

d_call: TRBD1
clone_size: -
j_call: TRBJ1-5
cdr3_length: 16
v_call: TRBV3-1/TRBV3-2
cdr3_aa: CASSRMTGSSNQPQHF
cdr3_nt: TGTGCCAGCAGTCGAATGACAGGGTCTAGCAATCAGCCCCAGCATTTT

d_call: -
clone_size: -
j_call: TRBJ1-2
cdr3_length: 16
v_call: TRBV7-9
cdr3_aa: CASSFGYRGINYGYTF
cdr3_nt: TGTGCCAGCAGCTTTGGCTATAGGGGAATCAACTATGGCTACACCTTC

d_call: TRBD1
clone_size: -
j_call: TRBJ1-2
cdr3_length: 15
v_call: TRBV7-2
cdr3_aa: CASSLSAQGALGYTF
cdr3_nt: TGTGCCAGCAGCTTATCTGCCCAGGGGGCGCTAGGCTACACCTTC

d_call: -
clone_size: few
j_call: TRBJ2-5
cdr3_length: 11
v_call: TRBV7-9
cdr3_aa: CASSFRETQYF
cdr3_nt: TGTGCCAGCAGCTTCCGAGAGACCCAGTACTTC

d_call: -
clone_size: -
j_call: TRBJ1-2
cdr3_length: 12
v_call: TRBV7-2
cdr3_aa: CASSFTGRGYTF
cdr3_nt: TGTGCCAGCAGCTTCACAGGGAGAGGCTACACCTTC

d_call: TRBD1
clone_size: -
j_call: TRBJ1-1
cdr3_length: 17
v_call: TRBV5-4
cdr3_aa: CASSFNRGGGKNTEAFF
cdr3_nt: TGTGCCAGCAGCTTTAACAGGGGCGGAGGGAAGAACACTGAAGCTTTCTTT

d_call: -
clone_size: -
j_call: TRBJ2-3
cdr3_length: 15
v_call: TRBV29-1
cdr3_aa: CSVEENGSRGDTQYF
cdr3_nt: TGCAGCGTTGAAGAGAACGGATCCAGGGGAGATACGCAGTATTTT

d_call: -
clone_size: -
j_call: TRBJ1-1
cdr3_length: 13
v_call: TRBV7-9
cdr3_aa: CASSLQGGTEAFF
cdr3_nt: TGTGCCAGCAGCTTACAAGGCGGCACTGAAGCTTTCTTT

d_call: -
clone_size: -
j_call: TRBJ1-2
cdr3_length: 14
v_call: TRBV18
cdr3_aa: CASSLQGANYGYTF
cdr3_nt: TGTGCCAGCTCACTACAGGGCGCAAACTATGGCTACACCTTC

d_call: -
clone_size: -
j_call: TRBJ1-4
cdr3_length: 15
v_call: TRBV5-1
cdr3_aa: CASSLGLNPPEKLFF
cdr3_nt: TGCGCCAGCAGCTTAGGACTGAATCCCCCTGAAAAACTGTTTTTT

d_call: -
clone_size: -
j_call: TRBJ2-5
cdr3_length: 14
v_call: TRBV6-5
cdr3_aa: CASSYSFRQETQYF
cdr3_nt: TGTGCCAGCAGTTACTCGTTCAGACAAGAGACCCAGTACTTC

d_call: TRBD2
clone_size: few
j_call: TRBJ2-1
cdr3_length: 14
v_call: TRBV7-9
cdr3_aa: CASRRGGTYNEQFF
cdr3_nt: TGTGCCAGTAGGCGGGGGGGCACCTACAATGAGCAGTTCTTC

d_call: TRBD1
clone_size: -
j_call: TRBJ1-1
cdr3_length: 16
v_call: TRBV6-6
cdr3_aa: CASSHSSQGARTEAFF
cdr3_nt: TGTGCCAGCAGCCACTCGAGCCAGGGGGCGAGGACTGAAGCTTTCTTT

d_call: TRBD1
clone_size: -
j_call: TRBJ1-5
cdr3_length: 16
v_call: TRBV19
cdr3_aa: CASTRQGAGSNQPQHF
cdr3_nt: TGTGCCAGTACCCGACAGGGGGCTGGCAGCAATCAGCCCCAGCATTTT

d_call: TRBD2
clone_size: -
j_call: TRBJ2-7
cdr3_length: 15
v_call: TRBV10-3
cdr3_aa: CAISEPGLGNYEQYF
cdr3_nt: TGTGCCATCAGTGAACCGGGACTAGGTAACTACGAGCAGTACTTC

d_call: TRBD1
clone_size: few
j_call: TRBJ1-1
cdr3_length: 14
v_call: TRBV15
cdr3_aa: CATSAYRDRGKAFF
cdr3_nt: TGTGCCACCAGCGCATACCGGGACAGGGGAAAGGCTTTCTTT

d_call: TRBD1
clone_size: -
j_call: TRBJ1-2
cdr3_length: 16
v_call: TRBV19
cdr3_aa: CASSLWTGGFGYGYTF
cdr3_nt: TGTGCCAGTAGTCTATGGACAGGGGGCTTCGGCTATGGCTACACCTTC

d_call: -
clone_size: -
j_call: TRBJ1-1
cdr3_length: 14
v_call: TRBV9
cdr3_aa: CASSAGRGNTEAFF
cdr3_nt: TGTGCCAGCAGCGCAGGGCGAGGGAACACTGAAGCTTTCTTT

d_call: -
clone_size: -
j_call: TRBJ1-1
cdr3_length: 12
v_call: TRBV5-1
cdr3_aa: CASRTGNTEAFF
cdr3_nt: TGCGCCAGCAGGACAGGGAACACTGAAGCTTTCTTT

d_call: TRBD1
clone_size: -
j_call: TRBJ1-1
cdr3_length: 15
v_call: TRBV4-2
cdr3_aa: CASSLGTGLNTEAFF
cdr3_nt: TGTGCCAGCAGCCTTGGGACAGGGTTGAACACTGAAGCTTTCTTT

d_call: TRBD2
clone_size: -
j_call: TRBJ2-3
cdr3_length: 16
v_call: TRBV19
cdr3_aa: CASSLLAGGLGDTQYF
cdr3_nt: TGTGCCAGTAGTTTACTAGCGGGGGGGCTGGGAGATACGCAGTATTTT

d_call: TRBD1
clone_size: -
j_call: TRBJ1-4
cdr3_length: 15
v_call: TRBV6-5
cdr3_aa: CASRSDRATNEKLFF
cdr3_nt: TGTGCCAGCAGATCCGACAGGGCAACTAATGAAAAACTGTTTTTT

d_call: -
clone_size: -
j_call: TRBJ1-3
cdr3_length: 15
v_call: TRBV7-9
cdr3_aa: CASSDTGSSGNTIYF
cdr3_nt: TGTGCCAGCAGCGATACAGGTTCCTCTGGAAACACCATATATTTT

d_call: -
clone_size: -
j_call: TRBJ2-2
cdr3_length: 15
v_call: TRBV9
cdr3_aa: CASSVETANTGELFF
cdr3_nt: TGTGCCAGCAGCGTAGAAACAGCGAACACCGGGGAGCTGTTTTTT

d_call: -
clone_size: -
j_call: TRBJ2-7
cdr3_length: 13
v_call: TRBV3-1/TRBV3-2
cdr3_aa: CASSQGRSSGVEF
cdr3_nt: TGTGCCAGCAGCCAAGGGCGGTCCTCGGGGGTTGAATTC

d_call: -
clone_size: few
j_call: TRBJ1-2
cdr3_length: 17
v_call: TRBV19
cdr3_aa: CASSTSGLTPRDYGYTF
cdr3_nt: TGTGCCAGTAGTACCTCGGGACTCACGCCTCGCGACTATGGCTACACCTTC

d_call: -
clone_size: -
j_call: TRBJ1-1
cdr3_length: 14
v_call: TRBV19
cdr3_aa: CASGGWTVNTEAFF
cdr3_nt: TGTGCCAGCGGAGGCTGGACAGTCAACACTGAAGCTTTCTTT

d_call: TRBD1
clone_size: -
j_call: TRBJ1-6
cdr3_length: 15
v_call: TRBV6-5
cdr3_aa: CASSYSQGVGSPLHF
cdr3_nt: TGTGCCAGCAGTTACTCCCAGGGGGTGGGTTCACCCCTCCACTTT

d_call: TRBD1
clone_size: -
j_call: TRBJ1-5
cdr3_length: 14
v_call: TRBV9
cdr3_aa: CASSVTQGSQPQHF
cdr3_nt: TGTGCCAGCAGCGTAACACAGGGGAGTCAGCCCCAGCATTTT

d_call: -
clone_size: -
j_call: TRBJ1-1
cdr3_length: 15
v_call: TRBV6-5
cdr3_aa: CASSYLSRGNTEAFF
cdr3_nt: TGTGCCAGCAGTTACTTGTCCAGGGGGAACACTGAAGCTTTCTTT

d_call: TRBD1
clone_size: -
j_call: TRBJ2-1
cdr3_length: 14
v_call: TRBV11-3
cdr3_aa: CASSLEGGTNEQFF
cdr3_nt: TGTGCCAGCAGCTTAGAAGGGGGCACAAATGAGCAGTTCTTC

d_call: -
clone_size: -
j_call: TRBJ1-5
cdr3_length: 15
v_call: TRBV11-2
cdr3_aa: CASSLSRESNQPQHF
cdr3_nt: TGTGCCAGCAGCTTAAGCAGGGAAAGCAATCAGCCCCAGCATTTT

d_call: TRBD1
clone_size: -
j_call: TRBJ2-1
cdr3_length: 12
v_call: TRBV29-1
cdr3_aa: CSVRQGWSEQFF
cdr3_nt: TGCAGCGTTCGACAGGGTTGGAGTGAGCAGTTCTTC

d_call: -
clone_size: -
j_call: TRBJ1-2
cdr3_length: 15
v_call: TRBV18
cdr3_aa: CASSPPRRRTSRATF
cdr3_nt: TGTGCCAGCTCACCACCGAGACGAAGGACTAGTAGGGCCACCTTC

d_call: -
clone_size: -
j_call: TRBJ1-1
cdr3_length: 13
v_call: TRBV5-1
cdr3_aa: CASSYDLNTEAFF
cdr3_nt: TGCGCCAGCAGCTATGACTTGAACACTGAAGCTTTCTTT

d_call: TRBD1
clone_size: -
j_call: TRBJ1-5
cdr3_length: 16
v_call: TRBV19
cdr3_aa: CASSIRGQGIRQPQHF
cdr3_nt: TGTGCCAGTAGTATCCGAGGACAGGGGATACGGCAGCCCCAGCATTTT

d_call: -
clone_size: once
j_call: TRBJ1-5
cdr3_length: 14
v_call: TRBV6-6
cdr3_aa: CASSLPGRPQPQHF
cdr3_nt: TGTGCCAGCAGTCTCCCCGGGAGGCCGCAGCCCCAGCATTTT

d_call: -
clone_size: -
j_call: TRBJ1-1
cdr3_length: 14
v_call: TRBV11-2
cdr3_aa: CASTPRAMNTEAFF
cdr3_nt: TGTGCCAGCACCCCTAGAGCCATGAACACTGAAGCTTTCTTT

d_call: -
clone_size: -
j_call: TRBJ1-6
cdr3_length: 13
v_call: TRBV2
cdr3_aa: CASSDVSNSPLHF
cdr3_nt: TGTGCCAGCAGTGATGTTTCGAATTCACCCCTCCACTTT

d_call: -
clone_size: -
j_call: TRBJ2-4
cdr3_length: 15
v_call: TRBV5-4
cdr3_aa: CASSSTGSLGNIQYF
cdr3_nt: TGTGCCAGCAGCTCGACAGGTTCTCTCGGCAACATTCAGTACTTC